This T cell receptor beta chain was observed in a study of T-cell reconstitution after alpha-beta-depleted transplantation in children. The study's findings and limits: About two months after transplant, alpha-beta T cells reportedly came from several hundred expanded graft clones.

Using unique molecular identifiers, the investigators prepared the TCRbeta library. One entry per CDR3 protein results from TCRdb running MiXCR on the PCR reads. This table has some 830,000 distinct CDR3 sequences, approximately 15% appearing once. The CDR3 runs 15 residues. The trim removed 5 bases at V and 6 bases at J, leaving 9 bases unmatched. Germline CDR1 and CDR2: MGHRA and YSYEKL. This clonotype was counted many times. What it recognizes is unknown. The source of this sequence is a male patient younger than 18 who had a stem cell transplant for acute lymphoblastic leukemia, so the T cells may come from the graft donor. Sequences were derived from PBMCs, mostly from graft donor cells, sampled 360 days after TCRalphabeta/CD19-depleted stem cell transplant. The genes are TRBV4-1 and TRBJ2-7, with 11 bases lining up with TRBD1. The CDR3 sequence: CASSNTGTGGFEQYF. In nucleotides, the CDR3 is TGCGCCAGCAGCAACACCGGGACAGGGGGGTTCGAGCAGTACTTC.